These T cell receptor beta chains were read from a single sample in a study of shared clonotypes between healthy human individuals. Sequencing was performed with immunoSEQ multiplex PCR; in TCRdb, only in-frame clones are kept and a portion is missing. The data show approximately 620,000 clones, roughly 97% seen once. The material sequenced was naive CD4+ T cells sorted from blood. The receptors come from a woman in her 30s in good health. The CDR3 runs from the conserved cysteine through the conserved F or W. A D gene is named only where the DNA matches it firmly. Where a row states a size, it is once, few, many or the class of an expanded clone; other rows omit it.

CDR3nt: TGCGCCAGCAGTTGGGACACGAACACTGAAGCTTTCTTT; CDR3aa: CASSWDTNTEAFF; j_gene: TRBJ1-1; d_gene: .; v_gene: TRBV10-1; abundance: .
CDR3nt: TGTGCCAGCAGTGAATCTTTATGGGCCACTGAAGCTTTCTTT; CDR3aa: CASSESLWATEAFF; j_gene: TRBJ1-1; d_gene: .; v_gene: TRBV6-1; abundance: .
CDR3nt: TGTGCCAGCAGTTCGGGGACAGGGGATCTTCCTTTCTTT; CDR3aa: CASSSGTGDLPFF; j_gene: TRBJ1-1; d_gene: TRBD1; v_gene: TRBV28; abundance: .
CDR3nt: TGCAGTGTTATAGGGTTGGGTGGCTACACCTTC; CDR3aa: CSVIGLGGYTF; j_gene: TRBJ1-2; d_gene: .; v_gene: TRBV20-1; abundance: .
CDR3nt: TGTGCCAGCAGCGTAGCAAGTTTTGTTGAGCAGTTCTTC; CDR3aa: CASSVASFVEQFF; j_gene: TRBJ2-1; d_gene: .; v_gene: TRBV9; abundance: .
CDR3nt: TGTGCCAGCAGACCCAGCGGGGGGAAATCCTACGAGCAGTACTTC; CDR3aa: CASRPSGGKSYEQYF; j_gene: TRBJ2-7; d_gene: TRBD2; v_gene: TRBV6-6; abundance: .
CDR3nt: TGTGCCAGTAGTTACGGACTAGCGGGAGACTACGAGCAGTACTTC; CDR3aa: CASSYGLAGDYEQYF; j_gene: TRBJ2-7; d_gene: TRBD2; v_gene: TRBV19; abundance: .
CDR3nt: TGTGCCAGTACCAACCCCAGGGCGGGAGCAGATACGCAGTATTTT; CDR3aa: CASTNPRAGADTQYF; j_gene: TRBJ2-3; d_gene: TRBD2; v_gene: TRBV19; abundance: once
CDR3nt: TGTGCCAGCAGTGGTCCGCGGACTACAAATGAGCAGTTCTTC; CDR3aa: CASSGPRTTNEQFF; j_gene: TRBJ2-1; d_gene: .; v_gene: TRBV25-1; abundance: .
CDR3nt: TGCGCCAGCAGCTACCGGACAGGGGGCGAATTCCGGGGTGAGCAGTTCTTC; CDR3aa: CASSYRTGGEFRGEQFF; j_gene: TRBJ2-1; d_gene: TRBD1; v_gene: TRBV5-1; abundance: .
CDR3nt: TGTGCCAGCTCACCCGGGAGACTAGCGGGAGACGGCGAGCAGTACTTC; CDR3aa: CASSPGRLAGDGEQYF; j_gene: TRBJ2-7; d_gene: TRBD2; v_gene: TRBV18; abundance: few
CDR3nt: TGTGCCAGCACCGGAACTAGGACAGATACGCAGTATTTT; CDR3aa: CASTGTRTDTQYF; j_gene: TRBJ2-3; d_gene: .; v_gene: TRBV2; abundance: .
CDR3nt: TGTGCCAGCAGTTTGGGAGGGGGCCCGTTCGAATATGGCTACACCTTC; CDR3aa: CASSLGGGPFEYGYTF; j_gene: TRBJ1-2; d_gene: TRBD1; v_gene: TRBV28; abundance: once
CDR3nt: TGTGCCACCAGCAGTCTAGCGGGATGGCCCGACAATGAGCAGTTCTTC; CDR3aa: CATSSLAGWPDNEQFF; j_gene: TRBJ2-1; d_gene: TRBD2; v_gene: TRBV15; abundance: .
CDR3nt: TGTGCCTGGAGTGTACTTCGTCATGAGAGGGGGCCTGAAAAACTGTTTTTT; CDR3aa: CAWSVLRHERGPEKLFF; j_gene: TRBJ1-4; d_gene: TRBD1; v_gene: TRBV30; abundance: .
CDR3nt: TGTGCCAGCAGCTTGACTAGCGGGTACCTGAACACCGGGGAGCTGTTTTTT; CDR3aa: CASSLTSGYLNTGELFF; j_gene: TRBJ2-2; d_gene: TRBD2; v_gene: TRBV5-5; abundance: .
CDR3nt: TGTGCCAGCAGCTTGGTAATGGCGGCTGGCTTTACAGATACGCAGTATTTT; CDR3aa: CASSLVMAAGFTDTQYF; j_gene: TRBJ2-3; d_gene: .; v_gene: TRBV5-4; abundance: .
CDR3nt: TGTGCCAGCAGCCGAGGACTAGCGGGAGCCGAGCAGTACTTC; CDR3aa: CASSRGLAGAEQYF; j_gene: TRBJ2-7; d_gene: TRBD2; v_gene: TRBV11-3; abundance: .
CDR3nt: TGTGCCAGTAGTAGCAACCAAGAGACCCAGTACTTC; CDR3aa: CASSSNQETQYF; j_gene: TRBJ2-5; d_gene: .; v_gene: TRBV19; abundance: .
CDR3nt: TGTGCCAGCAGCCAACGACTAGCGGGAGGCTTCAAAGAGACCCAGTACTTC; CDR3aa: CASSQRLAGGFKETQYF; j_gene: TRBJ2-5; d_gene: TRBD2; v_gene: TRBV14; abundance: once
CDR3nt: TGCGCCAGCAGCGGAGCGGCAGGGAGGATGAACACTGAAGCTTTCTTT; CDR3aa: CASSGAAGRMNTEAFF; j_gene: TRBJ1-1; d_gene: .; v_gene: TRBV5-1; abundance: .
CDR3nt: TGCGCCAGCAGCACGGGTGAGAACTATGGCTACACCTTC; CDR3aa: CASSTGENYGYTF; j_gene: TRBJ1-2; d_gene: .; v_gene: TRBV5-1; abundance: .
CDR3nt: TGCGCCAGCAGCTTGTTCCCCACAGGAGAGGCTACGCAGTATTTT; CDR3aa: CASSLFPTGEATQYF; j_gene: TRBJ2-3; d_gene: .; v_gene: TRBV5-1; abundance: once
CDR3nt: TGCGCCAGCAGCCCCTTCGGTGTAGGTGGTGGGGGTGAGCAGTTCTTC; CDR3aa: CASSPFGVGGGGEQFF; j_gene: TRBJ2-1; d_gene: .; v_gene: TRBV4-1; abundance: .